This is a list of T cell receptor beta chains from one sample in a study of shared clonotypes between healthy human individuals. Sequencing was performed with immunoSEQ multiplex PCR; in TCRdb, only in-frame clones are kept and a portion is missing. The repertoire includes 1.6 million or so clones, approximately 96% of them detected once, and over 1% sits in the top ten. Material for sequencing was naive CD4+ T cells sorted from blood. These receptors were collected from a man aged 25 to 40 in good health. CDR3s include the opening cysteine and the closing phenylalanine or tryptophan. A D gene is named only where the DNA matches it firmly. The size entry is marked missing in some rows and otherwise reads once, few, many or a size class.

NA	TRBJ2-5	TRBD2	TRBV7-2	CASSLKPPLTSLTTETQYF	TGTGCCAGCAGCTTAAAACCCCCCTTGACTAGCCTTACAACAGAGACCCAGTACTTC
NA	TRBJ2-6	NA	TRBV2	CASSRYEVGANVLTF	TGTGCCAGCTCCCGGTACGAGGTGGGGGCCAACGTCCTGACTTTC
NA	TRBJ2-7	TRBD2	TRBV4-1	CASSQVRGGLAGEYEQYF	TGCGCCAGCAGCCAAGTTCGAGGGGGGCTAGCGGGAGAGTACGAGCAGTACTTC
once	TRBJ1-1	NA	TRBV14	CASSQDWANTEAFF	TGTGCCAGCAGCCAAGATTGGGCTAACACTGAAGCTTTCTTT
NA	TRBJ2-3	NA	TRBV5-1	CASSLSLAVDTQYF	TGCGCCAGCAGCTTATCGCTAGCTGTAGATACGCAGTATTTT
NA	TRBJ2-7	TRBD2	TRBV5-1	CASSLQTSSPYEQYF	TGCGCCAGCAGCCTCCAGACTAGCAGTCCCTACGAGCAGTACTTC
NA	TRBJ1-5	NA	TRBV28	CASSWGGAGNQPQHF	TGTGCCAGCAGTTGGGGGGGAGCAGGCAATCAGCCCCAGCATTTT
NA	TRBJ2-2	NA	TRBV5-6	CASSLRPRGTGELFF	TGTGCCAGCAGCTTACGACCGCGAGGCACCGGGGAGCTGTTTTTT
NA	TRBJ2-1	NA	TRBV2	CASSEGVALSYNEQFF	TGTGCCAGCAGTGAAGGTGTCGCCTTATCCTACAATGAGCAGTTCTTC
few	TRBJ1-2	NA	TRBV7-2	CASSLDGGNYGYTF	TGTGCCAGCAGCTTGGACGGGGGGAACTATGGCTACACCTTC
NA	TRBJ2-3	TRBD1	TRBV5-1	CASSSGQGSSITDTQYF	TGCGCCAGCAGCTCCGGACAGGGTAGTAGTATTACAGATACGCAGTATTTT
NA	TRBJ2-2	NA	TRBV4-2	CASSQDTRELFF	TGTGCCAGCAGCCAAGACACAAGGGAGCTGTTTTTT
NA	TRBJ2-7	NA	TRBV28	CASGYFYEQYF	TGTGCCAGCGGCTACTTCTACGAGCAGTACTTC
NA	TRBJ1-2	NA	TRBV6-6	CASRPDISSYGYTF	TGTGCCAGCAGACCGGACATAAGCTCTTATGGCTACACCTTC
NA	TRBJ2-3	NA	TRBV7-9	CASSYGLGGRADTQYF	TGTGCCAGCAGCTATGGACTAGGGGGCCGCGCAGATACGCAGTATTTT
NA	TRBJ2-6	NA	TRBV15	CAVSPVVGGESGANVLTF	TGTGCCGTCTCACCCGTCGTGGGGGGCGAGTCTGGGGCCAACGTCCTGACTTTC
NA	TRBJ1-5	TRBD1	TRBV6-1	CASSASVGTGTSNQPQHF	TGTGCCAGCAGTGCATCTGTTGGGACAGGGACTAGCAATCAGCCCCAGCATTTT
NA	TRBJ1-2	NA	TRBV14	CASSQDLGANYGYTF	TGTGCCAGCAGCCAAGATCTGGGGGCGAACTATGGCTACACCTTC
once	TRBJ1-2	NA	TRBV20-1	CSAHPRDGYTF	TGCAGTGCCCACCCGAGGGATGGCTACACCTTC
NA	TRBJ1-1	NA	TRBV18	CASSRDLNTEAFF	TGTGCCAGCTCAAGGGACTTGAACACTGAAGCTTTCTTT
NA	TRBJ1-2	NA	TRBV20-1	CSGGREVTF	TGCAGTGGGGGCAGGGAGGTCACCTTC
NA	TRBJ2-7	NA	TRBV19	CASSISGGPYEQYF	TGTGCCAGTAGTATTTCGGGGGGCCCCTACGAGCAGTACTTC
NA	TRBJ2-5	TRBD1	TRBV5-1	CASSLIGTGETQYF	TGCGCCAGCAGCCTAATAGGGACAGGAGAGACCCAGTACTTC